A selection of T cell receptor beta chains follows, all from one sample in a study of Graves' ophthalmopathy and Graves' hyperthyroidism. TCRdb reanalysed the multiplex PCR reads using MiXCR and keeps one entry per CDR3 protein. The sample yields 500,000 to 800,000 distinct CDR3 sequences, roughly 39% seen once. The sample comprised peripheral blood. These receptors were taken from an adult man with Graves' ophthalmopathy. Each CDR3 is given with its conserved first and last residue. The order of the fields is CDR3 DNA, CDR3 protein, J gene, D gene, V gene, clone size. D genes are given only for firm matches. Only part of the rows carry a size: once, few, many, or a class if the clone is expanded.

cdr3_nt: TGCAGTGCTAGGGGGCTAGCGACGGCCGGGGAGCTGTTTTTT; cdr3_aa: CSARGLATAGELFF; j_call: TRBJ2-2; d_call: .; v_call: TRBV20-1; clone_size: .
cdr3_nt: TGTGCCAGCAGCCAATTCTCTACTAACTATAGCTACACCTTC; cdr3_aa: CASSQFSTNYSYTF; j_call: TRBJ1-2; d_call: .; v_call: TRBV25-1; clone_size: .
cdr3_nt: TGTGCCAGCAGGATCCCGCAGGGGACCCAGTACTTC; cdr3_aa: CASRIPQGTQYF; j_call: TRBJ2-5; d_call: .; v_call: TRBV2; clone_size: many
cdr3_nt: TGTGCCAGCAGCCAGAGGGTGACCCAGTACTTC; cdr3_aa: CASSQRVTQYF; j_call: TRBJ2-5; d_call: .; v_call: TRBV11-2; clone_size: many
cdr3_nt: TGCGCCAGCAGCCAAGGACCCCTCTACGAGCAGTACTTC; cdr3_aa: CASSQGPLYEQYF; j_call: TRBJ2-7; d_call: .; v_call: TRBV4-3; clone_size: .
cdr3_nt: TGTGCCAGCCTTCGATCGAGGGGGCTGCACACTGAAGCTTTCTTT; cdr3_aa: CASLRSRGLHTEAFF; j_call: TRBJ1-1; d_call: TRBD1; v_call: TRBV6-1; clone_size: .
cdr3_nt: TGTGCCACCAGCAGCCATGACCTCGGAGCAACTAATGAAAAACTGTTTTTT; cdr3_aa: CATSSHDLGATNEKLFF; j_call: TRBJ1-4; d_call: .; v_call: TRBV15; clone_size: .
cdr3_nt: TGCGCCAGCAGCTTGAGGTCTAGCATCAGCACCGGGGAGCTGTTTTTT; cdr3_aa: CASSLRSSISTGELFF; j_call: TRBJ2-2; d_call: .; v_call: TRBV5-1; clone_size: few
cdr3_nt: TGTGCCAGTACCACCACCCGGGAAGGGGAGCTGTTTTTT; cdr3_aa: CASTTTREGELFF; j_call: TRBJ2-2; d_call: .; v_call: TRBV19; clone_size: few
cdr3_nt: TGTGCCAGCAGCGTGAGGACAGGAAGCTACGAGCAGTACTTC; cdr3_aa: CASSVRTGSYEQYF; j_call: TRBJ2-7; d_call: TRBD1; v_call: TRBV9; clone_size: many
cdr3_nt: TGTGCCAGCAGCTTAGGGGCCCAGAACACCATATATTTT; cdr3_aa: CASSLGAQNTIYF; j_call: TRBJ1-3; d_call: .; v_call: TRBV7-9; clone_size: .
cdr3_nt: TGTGCCATCAGTGAGAACAGCGGGCGTGACTATGGCTACACCTTC; cdr3_aa: CAISENSGRDYGYTF; j_call: TRBJ1-2; d_call: .; v_call: TRBV10-3; clone_size: .
cdr3_nt: TGCAGTGCCGAGACAGCCTCCTACGAGCAGTACTTC; cdr3_aa: CSAETASYEQYF; j_call: TRBJ2-7; d_call: .; v_call: TRBV20-1; clone_size: few